The rows below give T cell receptor beta chains drawn from one sample of a study of vaccination and CD4 T cells after COVID-19. TCRdb reanalysed the PCR reads using MiXCR and keeps one entry per CDR3 protein. The data hold roughly 22,000 distinct CDR3 sequences, with about 60% observed a single time. For these receptors, no antigen is known. Sequenced input: CD4+ T cells from blood, cultured in vitro. These TCRs come from a human donor who had recovered from COVID-19. The CDR3 runs from the conserved cysteine through the conserved F or W. D genes are given only for firm matches. Size is stated for part of the rows, as once, few or many counts, or as a class when the clone is expanded.

>NA|TRBJ2-1|TRBV6-2/TRBV6-3|NA
TGTGCCAGCAGTCCCCCCGGGAGCTCCTACAATGAGCAGTTCTTC
CASSPPGSSYNEQFF
>NA|TRBJ2-7|TRBV7-8|few
TGTGCCAGCAGCTTAGACGGACAAAGATACGAGCAGTACTTC
CASSLDGQRYEQYF
>NA|TRBJ1-1|TRBV12-3/TRBV12-4|NA
TGTGCCAGCAGTTTCAGGAACACTGAAGCTTTCTTT
CASSFRNTEAFF
>NA|TRBJ1-2|TRBV20-1|NA
TGCAGTGCTAGATGGGTAGAGGATTTCTATGGCTACACCTTC
CSARWVEDFYGYTF
>NA|TRBJ1-1|TRBV28|NA
TGTGCCAGCAGGATCGGGGCGGGGGGCACTGAAGCTTTCTTT
CASRIGAGGTEAFF
>NA|TRBJ2-7|TRBV11-2|NA
TGTGCCAGCAGCTTAGCCACCGGGGGACAGTCCCTTCGCGAGCAGTACTTC
CASSLATGGQSLREQYF
>NA|TRBJ2-2|TRBV19|NA
TGTGCCAGTAGTATCCGTCGAGCATATCTCGACACCGGGGAGCTGTTTTTT
CASSIRRAYLDTGELFF
>TRBD1|TRBJ1-2|TRBV5-1|NA
TGCGCCAGCAGCTTCCGGGACAGGGGTTACGATGGCTACACCTTC
CASSFRDRGYDGYTF
>NA|TRBJ2-2|TRBV19|once
TGTGCCAGTAGTGGTACAGGGTCCGGGGAGCTGTTTTTT
CASSGTGSGELFF
>NA|TRBJ1-6|TRBV20-1|few
TGCAGTGCTACTCCCTTCCGGACCAATTCACCCCTCCACTTT
CSATPFRTNSPLHF
>TRBD2|TRBJ2-7|TRBV18|NA
TGTGCCAGCTCACCCAGTGCTACTCGGACTAGCGGGAGTGAGCAGTACTTC
CASSPSATRTSGSEQYF
>NA|TRBJ2-5|TRBV20-1|NA
TGCAGTGCTAGAGGGGGGGCAGGTGACCGTTACACCCAAGAGACCCAGTACTTC
CSARGGAGDRYTQETQYF
>TRBD1|TRBJ2-3|TRBV6-2/TRBV6-3|NA
TGTGCCAGCAGCCCCGGGACAGGGGCAGATACGCAGTATTTT
CASSPGTGADTQYF
>NA|TRBJ1-5|TRBV24-1|NA
TGTGCCACCAGTGATGCCGGGGCGGGGAAATATAGCAATCAGCCCCAGCATTTT
CATSDAGAGKYSNQPQHF
>TRBD2|TRBJ2-2|TRBV20-1|few
TGCAGTGCTAGCCGGGCGGGAGAGGCCGGGGAGCTGTTTTTT
CSASRAGEAGELFF
>NA|TRBJ2-7|TRBV28|NA
TGTGCCAGCAGGTCTCTCCCGCTTCTCCACTCCTACGAGCAGTACTTC
CASRSLPLLHSYEQYF
>TRBD2|TRBJ2-2|TRBV20-1|NA
TGCAGTGCGAGACCCGGGACTAGCGGACACACCGGGGAGCTGTTTTTT
CSARPGTSGHTGELFF
>NA|TRBJ1-1|TRBV6-2/TRBV6-3|NA
TGTGCCAGCAGTTCAGGGGAGAACACTGAAGCTTTCTTT
CASSSGENTEAFF
>NA|TRBJ1-2|TRBV24-1|few
TGTGCCACCAGTGATTTTGGGGGAACCCATGGCTACACCTTC
CATSDFGGTHGYTF
>NA|TRBJ1-2|TRBV20-1|few
TGCAGTGCTTCGACACGCAGCTACACCTTC
CSASTRSYTF
>TRBD2|TRBJ2-7|TRBV20-1|NA
TGCAGTGCTAGAATCGAGGCGGGAGTCCCCTACGAGCAGTACTTC
CSARIEAGVPYEQYF
>TRBD2|TRBJ2-3|TRBV20-1|few
TGCAGTGCTAGGGGCCTAGCGGGGCCCACTAGCACAGATACGCAGTATTTT
CSARGLAGPTSTDTQYF
>NA|TRBJ1-5|TRBV20-1|few
TGCAGTGCTGGGGATAATCAGCCCCAGCATTTT
CSAGDNQPQHF
>NA|TRBJ2-2|TRBV24-1|few
TGTGCCACCGAGGGGAGCTCGGGCACCGGGGAGCTGTTTTTT
CATEGSSGTGELFF
>TRBD1|TRBJ1-2|TRBV11-2|few
TGTGCCAGCAGCACCGACAGGGTCGGTGGCTACACCTTC
CASSTDRVGGYTF
>TRBD1|TRBJ1-2|TRBV20-1|NA
TGCAGTGCTAGAGATTCCAGGGGGCGAAACTATGGCTACACCTTC
CSARDSRGRNYGYTF
>NA|TRBJ2-3|TRBV12-3/TRBV12-4|NA
TGTGCCAGCAGTTTTGGAATTTCGGCCGGGGACCGCAAGCAGTATTTT
CASSFGISAGDRKQYF
>TRBD1|TRBJ2-1|TRBV12-3/TRBV12-4|NA
TGTGCCAGCAGTACCCGCCGACAGGGGTACTACAATGAGCAGTTCTTC
CASSTRRQGYYNEQFF
>NA|TRBJ1-1|TRBV28|NA
TGTGCCAGCAGTAATAGGCGGATTGAAGCTTTCTTT
CASSNRRIEAFF
>NA|TRBJ1-2|TRBV6-1|NA
TGTGCCAGCAGTCTCGACATCCGCTATGGCTACACCTTC
CASSLDIRYGYTF